The T cell receptor beta chain under discussion was sequenced for a study of shared clonotypes between healthy human individuals. Study background: In total, the donors were a couple of women and a few men aged 18 to 49.

A word on this clone: Its specificity is unknown.

CDR3 length equals 13 residues. CDR1 is SGHAT, CDR2 FQNNGV, per germline. The V gene lost 8 bases and the J gene lost 5 bases, with 13 bases spanning the gap. TCRdb's table, derived via immunoSEQ multiplex PCR, lists solely in-frame clones and lacks some. There are roughly 500,000 clones in the sample; 95% to 97% occur only once, and about 0.064% lies in the top ten. General study results and limits: Naive CD4 clonotypes overlapped across a few donors at roughly 5.1%.

The gene calls are TRBV11-2 and TRBJ2-1; no reliable D call. This clonotype was obtained from a woman in her thirties in good health. Material for sequencing was naive CD4+ T cells sorted from blood. The subset here: CD45RA+ positively selected. The chain's CDR3 is CASGSAADNEQFF. Here the CDR3 DNA reads TGTGCCAGCGGGTCTGCAGCAGACAATGAGCAGTTCTTC.